A single T cell receptor beta chain is shown here with its context. TCRdb used MiXCR to reprocess the 5' RACE reads, holding one entry per CDR3 protein. The sample includes 85,000 to 90,000 distinct CDR3 sequences, less than 15% of them seen just once. This sample was taken from a study of early T cells in non-severe SARS-CoV-2 infection. This CDR3 is 15 amino acids long. Per germline, CDR1 KGHSH and CDR2 LQKENI. The V gene end was trimmed by 3 bases and the J gene end by 5 bases; junction bases not matched to a gene: 8. The TCR sequence derives from an adult who was a healthcare worker with PCR-confirmed SARS-CoV-2 infection or an uninfected control (not recorded which). The chain employs TRBV18 and TRBJ2-7, with 9 bases aligning to TRBD2. The specimen sequenced was whole blood. The CDR3 spells CASSPRSSGVHEQYF. CDR3 coding DNA: TGTGCCAGCTCACCTCGGTCTAGCGGGGTCCACGAGCAGTACTTC.